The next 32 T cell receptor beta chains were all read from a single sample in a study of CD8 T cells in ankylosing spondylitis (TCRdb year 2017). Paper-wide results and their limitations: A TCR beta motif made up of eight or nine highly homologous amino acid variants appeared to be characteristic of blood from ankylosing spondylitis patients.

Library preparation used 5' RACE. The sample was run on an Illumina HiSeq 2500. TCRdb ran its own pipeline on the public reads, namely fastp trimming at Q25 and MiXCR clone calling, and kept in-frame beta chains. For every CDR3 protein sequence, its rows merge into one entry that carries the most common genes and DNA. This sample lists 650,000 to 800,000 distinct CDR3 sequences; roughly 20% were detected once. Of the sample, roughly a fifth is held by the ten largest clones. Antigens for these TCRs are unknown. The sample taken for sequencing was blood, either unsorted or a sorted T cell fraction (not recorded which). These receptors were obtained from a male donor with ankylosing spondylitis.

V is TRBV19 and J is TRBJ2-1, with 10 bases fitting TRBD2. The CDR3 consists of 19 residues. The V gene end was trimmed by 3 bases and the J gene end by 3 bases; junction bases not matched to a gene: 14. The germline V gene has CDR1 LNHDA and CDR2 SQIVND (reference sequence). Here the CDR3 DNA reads TGTGCCAGTAGTATTAGGATAGCGGGAGGACCTACCCGCTACAATGAGCAGTTCTTC. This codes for CASSIRIAGGPTRYNEQFF.

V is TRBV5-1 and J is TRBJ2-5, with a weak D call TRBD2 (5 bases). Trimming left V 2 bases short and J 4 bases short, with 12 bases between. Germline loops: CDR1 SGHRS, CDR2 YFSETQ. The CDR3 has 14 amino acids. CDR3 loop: CASSFNDGGETQYF. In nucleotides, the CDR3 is TGCGCCAGCAGCTTTAACGACGGAGGAGAGACCCAGTACTTC.

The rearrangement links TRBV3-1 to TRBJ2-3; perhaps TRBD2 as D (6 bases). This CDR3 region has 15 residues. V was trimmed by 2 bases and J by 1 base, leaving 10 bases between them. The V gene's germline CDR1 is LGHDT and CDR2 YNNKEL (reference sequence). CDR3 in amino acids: CASSQQASGTDTQYF. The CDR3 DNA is TGTGCCAGCAGCCAACAAGCTAGCGGCACAGATACGCAGTATTTT.

This chain's CDR3 is CATSTLTSGSSSYNEQFF. The CDR3 nucleotides are TGTGCCACCAGCACCTTAACTAGCGGGAGTTCCTCCTACAATGAGCAGTTCTTC. The chain employs TRBV15 and TRBJ2-1; 11 nucleotides align to TRBD2. In germline, CDR1 is LNHNV, CDR2 YYDKDF (reference sequence). Trimming at V came to 4 bases and at J to 0 bases, leaving 8 bases not matched to a gene. The CDR3 spans 18 residues.

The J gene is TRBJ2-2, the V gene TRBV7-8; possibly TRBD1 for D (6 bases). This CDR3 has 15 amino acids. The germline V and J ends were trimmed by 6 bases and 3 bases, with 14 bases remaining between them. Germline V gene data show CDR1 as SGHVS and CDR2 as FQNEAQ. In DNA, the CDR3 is TGTGCCAGCAGGATAAGGGGGTCGGACACCGGGGAGCTGTTTTTT. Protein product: CASRIRGSDTGELFF.

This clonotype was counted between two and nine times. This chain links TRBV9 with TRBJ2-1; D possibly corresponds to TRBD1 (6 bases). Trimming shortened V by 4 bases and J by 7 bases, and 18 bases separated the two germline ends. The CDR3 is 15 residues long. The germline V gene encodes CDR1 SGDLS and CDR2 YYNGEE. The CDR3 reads CASSPKGGEGNEQFF. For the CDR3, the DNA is TGTGCCAGCAGCCCCAAAGGGGGAGAGGGAAATGAGCAGTTCTTC.

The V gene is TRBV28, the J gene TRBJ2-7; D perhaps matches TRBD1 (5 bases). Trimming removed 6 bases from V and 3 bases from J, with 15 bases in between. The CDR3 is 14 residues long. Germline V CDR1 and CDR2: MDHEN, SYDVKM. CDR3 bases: TGTGCCAGCAGAGTCCAGGGCGTTCTCTACGAGCAGTACTTC. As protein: CASRVQGVLYEQYF.

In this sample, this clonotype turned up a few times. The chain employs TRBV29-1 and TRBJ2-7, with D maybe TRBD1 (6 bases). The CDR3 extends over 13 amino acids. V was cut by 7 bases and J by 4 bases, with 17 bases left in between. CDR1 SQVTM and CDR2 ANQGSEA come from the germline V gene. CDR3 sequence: CSAADSLTYEQYF. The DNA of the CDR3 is TGCAGCGCCGCGGACAGTTTAACTTACGAGCAGTACTTC.

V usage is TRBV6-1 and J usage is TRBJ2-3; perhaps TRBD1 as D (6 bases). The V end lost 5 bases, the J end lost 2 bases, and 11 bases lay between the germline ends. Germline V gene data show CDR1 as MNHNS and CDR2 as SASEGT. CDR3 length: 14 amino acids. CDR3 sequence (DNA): TGTGCCAGCAGTCCCTGGACAGTCACAGATACGCAGTATTTT. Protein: CASSPWTVTDTQYF.

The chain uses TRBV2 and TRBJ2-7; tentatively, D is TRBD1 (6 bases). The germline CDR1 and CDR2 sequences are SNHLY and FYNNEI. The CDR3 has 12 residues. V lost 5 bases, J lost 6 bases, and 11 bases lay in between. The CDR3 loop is CASSSVRGEQYF. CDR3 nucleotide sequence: TGTGCCAGCAGTTCCGTCAGGGGCGAGCAGTACTTC.

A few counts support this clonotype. The CDR3 loop is CASSDERLPQETQYF. For the CDR3, the DNA is TGTGCCAGCAGTGATGAACGGCTCCCCCAAGAGACCCAGTACTTC. The chain links TRBV25-1 to TRBJ2-5; no clear D. Trimming stripped 3 bases from V and 1 base from J, with 12 bases between. CDR1 and CDR2 (germline): MGHDK, SYGVNS. This CDR3 comprises 15 residues. Drawing the rest from reference TRBV25-1 and TRBJ2-5, the complete variable domain is EADIYQTPRYLVIGTGKKITLECSQTMGHDKMYWYQQDPGMELHLIHYSYGVNSTEKGDLSSESTVSRIRTEHFPLTLESARPSHTSQYLCASSDERLPQETQYFGPGTRLLVL.

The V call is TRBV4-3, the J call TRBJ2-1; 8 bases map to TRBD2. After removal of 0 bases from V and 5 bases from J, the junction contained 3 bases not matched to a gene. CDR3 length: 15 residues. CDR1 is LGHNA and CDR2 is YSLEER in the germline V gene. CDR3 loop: CASSQEGLVNNEQFF. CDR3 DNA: TGCGCCAGCAGCCAAGAGGGACTAGTTAACAATGAGCAGTTCTTC.

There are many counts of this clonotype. Written as DNA, the CDR3 is TGTGCCAGCAGTGAATCCCTAGGGACGGATGAAAAACTGTTTTTT. This codes for CASSESLGTDEKLFF. The V gene is TRBV25-1, the J gene TRBJ1-4, with D perhaps TRBD1 (5 bases). The CDR3 extends over 15 amino acids. Trimming shortened V by 1 base and J by 6 bases, and 12 bases separated the two germline ends. The V gene's germline CDR1 is MGHDK and CDR2 SYGVNS. Complete variable domain (other parts from reference TRBV25-1 and TRBJ1-4): EADIYQTPRYLVIGTGKKITLECSQTMGHDKMYWYQQDPGMELHLIHYSYGVNSTEKGDLSSESTVSRIRTEHFPLTLESARPSHTSQYLCASSESLGTDEKLFFGSGTQLSVL.

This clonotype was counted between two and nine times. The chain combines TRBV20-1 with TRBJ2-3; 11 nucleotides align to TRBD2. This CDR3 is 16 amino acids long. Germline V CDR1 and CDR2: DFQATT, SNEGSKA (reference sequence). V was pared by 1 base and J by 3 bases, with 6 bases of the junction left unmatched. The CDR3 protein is CSARVLAGGGTDTQYF. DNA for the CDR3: TGCAGTGCTAGAGTTCTAGCGGGAGGCGGGACAGATACGCAGTATTTT.

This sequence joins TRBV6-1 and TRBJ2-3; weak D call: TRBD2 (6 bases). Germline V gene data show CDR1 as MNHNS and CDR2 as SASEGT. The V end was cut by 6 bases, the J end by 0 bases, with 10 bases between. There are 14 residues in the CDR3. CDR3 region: CASSRTTSTDTQYF. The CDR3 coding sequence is TGTGCCAGCAGCCGGACTACTAGCACAGATACGCAGTATTTT.

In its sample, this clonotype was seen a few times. CDR3 sequence reads: CASSWVEAEQFF. The CDR3 DNA reads as TGCGCCAGCAGCTGGGTGGAAGCTGAGCAGTTCTTC. The genes are TRBV4-1 and TRBJ2-1; D unresolved. Trimming pared 5 bases from V and 9 bases from J, leaving 11 bases between. Per the germline V gene, CDR1 is MGHRA and CDR2 is YSYEKL. This CDR3 contains 12 residues.

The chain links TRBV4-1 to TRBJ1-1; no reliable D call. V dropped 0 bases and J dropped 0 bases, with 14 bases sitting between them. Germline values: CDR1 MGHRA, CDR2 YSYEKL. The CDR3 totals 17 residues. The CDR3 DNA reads TGCGCCAGCAGCCAAGATAGGCCGCTGATGTTGAACACTGAAGCTTTCTTT. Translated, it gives CASSQDRPLMLNTEAFF.

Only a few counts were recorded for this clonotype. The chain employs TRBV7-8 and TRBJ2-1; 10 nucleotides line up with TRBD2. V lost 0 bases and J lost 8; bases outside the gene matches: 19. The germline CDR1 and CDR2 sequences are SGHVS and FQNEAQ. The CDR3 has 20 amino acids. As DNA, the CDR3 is TGTGCCAGCAGCTTAGCGCGGAGACTAGCGGGTCCTACAAAGTCCTATGAGCAGTTCTTC. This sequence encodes CASSLARRLAGPTKSYEQFF.

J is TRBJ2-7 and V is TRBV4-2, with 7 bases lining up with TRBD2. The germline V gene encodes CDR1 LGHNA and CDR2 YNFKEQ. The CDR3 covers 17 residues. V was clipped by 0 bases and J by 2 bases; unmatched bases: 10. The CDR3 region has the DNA TGTGCCAGCAGCCAAGATCTGGGCTCGGGAGGTACCTACGAGCAGTACTTC. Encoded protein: CASSQDLGSGGTYEQYF.

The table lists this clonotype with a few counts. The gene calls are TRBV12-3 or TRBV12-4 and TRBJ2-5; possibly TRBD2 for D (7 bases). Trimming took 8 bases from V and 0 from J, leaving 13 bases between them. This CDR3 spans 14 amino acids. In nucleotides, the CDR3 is TGTGCCAGCGGCGCGGGGGCGTACCAAGAGACCCAGTACTTC. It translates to CASGAGAYQETQYF.

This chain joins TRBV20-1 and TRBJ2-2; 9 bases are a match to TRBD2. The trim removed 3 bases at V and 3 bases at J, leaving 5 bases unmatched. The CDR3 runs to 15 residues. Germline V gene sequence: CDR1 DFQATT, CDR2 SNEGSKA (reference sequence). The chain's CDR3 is CSARGLAGYTGELFF. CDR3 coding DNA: TGCAGTGCTAGGGGGCTAGCGGGGTACACCGGGGAGCTGTTTTTT.

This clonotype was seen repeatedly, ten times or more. The CDR3 sequence is CSASDRDDEQFF. The CDR3 DNA follows: TGCAGTGCTAGCGACAGGGACGATGAGCAGTTCTTC. This chain joins TRBV20-1 and TRBJ2-1, with TRBD1 identical over 7 bases. V was clipped by 3 bases and J by 8 bases; unmatched bases: 4. The CDR3 sequence is 12 residues long. CDR1 and CDR2 from the germline V gene are DFQATT and SNEGSKA (reference sequence).

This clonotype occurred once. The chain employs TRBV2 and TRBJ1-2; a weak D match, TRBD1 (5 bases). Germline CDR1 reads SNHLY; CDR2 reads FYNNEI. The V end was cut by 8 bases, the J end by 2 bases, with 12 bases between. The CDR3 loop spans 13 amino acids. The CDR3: CASQGLSNYGYTF. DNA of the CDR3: TGTGCCAGCCAGGGTCTCTCGAACTATGGCTACACCTTC.

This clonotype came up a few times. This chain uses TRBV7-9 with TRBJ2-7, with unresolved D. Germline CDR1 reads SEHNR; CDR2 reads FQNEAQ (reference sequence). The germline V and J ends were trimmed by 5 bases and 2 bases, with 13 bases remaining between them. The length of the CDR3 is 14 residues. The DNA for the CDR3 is TGTGCCAGCAGCCACTCCGACACCGCCTACGAGCAGTACTTC. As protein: CASSHSDTAYEQYF.

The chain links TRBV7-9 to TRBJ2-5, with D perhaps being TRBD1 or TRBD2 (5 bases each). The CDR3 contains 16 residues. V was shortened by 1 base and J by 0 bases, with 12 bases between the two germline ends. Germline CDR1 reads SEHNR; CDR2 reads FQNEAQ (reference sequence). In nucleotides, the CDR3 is TGTGCCAGCAGCTTAGTGGGGGAGAGATACCAAGAGACCCAGTACTTC. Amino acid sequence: CASSLVGERYQETQYF.

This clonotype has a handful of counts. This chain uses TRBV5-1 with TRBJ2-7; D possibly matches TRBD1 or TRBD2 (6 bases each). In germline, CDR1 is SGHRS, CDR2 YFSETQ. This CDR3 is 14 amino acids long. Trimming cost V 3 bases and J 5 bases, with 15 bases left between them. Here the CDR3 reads CASSWMGGLDEQYF. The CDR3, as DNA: TGCGCCAGCAGCTGGATGGGGGGCCTCGACGAGCAGTACTTC.

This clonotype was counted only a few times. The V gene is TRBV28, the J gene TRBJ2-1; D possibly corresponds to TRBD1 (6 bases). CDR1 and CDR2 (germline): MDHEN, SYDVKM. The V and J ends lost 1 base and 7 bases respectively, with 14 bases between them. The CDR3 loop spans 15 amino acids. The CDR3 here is CASSLSQGGWNEQFF. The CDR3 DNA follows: TGTGCCAGCAGTTTATCACAGGGTGGCTGGAATGAGCAGTTCTTC.

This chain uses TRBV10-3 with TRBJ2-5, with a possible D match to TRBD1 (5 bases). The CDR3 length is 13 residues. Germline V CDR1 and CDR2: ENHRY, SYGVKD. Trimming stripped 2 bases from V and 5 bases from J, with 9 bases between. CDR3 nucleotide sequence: TGTGCCATCAGTGAGCGAAAGGGGGAGACCCAGTACTTC. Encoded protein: CAISERKGETQYF.

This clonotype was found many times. For the CDR3, the DNA is TGTGCCAGCAGCCGACAGGGGAATGAAAAACTGTTTTTT. Encoded protein: CASSRQGNEKLFF. V and J are TRBV14 and TRBJ1-4; 8 bases agree with TRBD1. The length of the CDR3 is 13 residues. Per the germline V gene, CDR1 is SGHDN and CDR2 is FVKESK. The trim removed 4 bases at V and 5 bases at J, leaving 0 bases unmatched.

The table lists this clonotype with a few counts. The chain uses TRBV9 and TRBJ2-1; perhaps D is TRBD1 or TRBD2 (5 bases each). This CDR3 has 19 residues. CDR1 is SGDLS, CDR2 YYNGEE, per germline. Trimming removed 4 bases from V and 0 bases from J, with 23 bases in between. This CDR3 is CASSNRDGTISSSYNEQFF. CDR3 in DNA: TGTGCCAGCAGCAACCGGGACGGGACGATCTCGTCCTCCTACAATGAGCAGTTCTTC.

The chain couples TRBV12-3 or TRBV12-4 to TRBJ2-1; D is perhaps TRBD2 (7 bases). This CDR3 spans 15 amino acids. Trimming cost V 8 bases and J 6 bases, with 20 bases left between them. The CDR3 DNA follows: TGTGCCAGCTCAGATGGGCTAGCGGACAGCAATGAGCAGTTCTTC. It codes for CASSDGLADSNEQFF.

CDR3 in amino acids: CASSDLDRGSNQPQHF. CDR3 in DNA: TGTGCCAGCAGCGACCTCGACAGGGGGAGCAATCAGCCCCAGCATTTT. The chain has TRBV6-2 or TRBV6-3 and TRBJ1-5; TRBD1 matches 9 bases. Germline values: CDR1 MNHEY, CDR2 SVGEGT. The junction had 7 bases not matched to a gene; V was cut back by 6 bases and J by 1 base. The CDR3 has 16 amino acids.